These 9 T cell receptor beta chains originate from one sample sequenced in a study of blood T cell repertoires in COVID-19. Some clones are missing from TCRdb's copy, which holds only in-frame ones; the method was immunoSEQ multiplex PCR. Of approximately 28,000 clones listed, roughly 93% are singletons. The sample was peripheral blood. These receptors all stem from a woman in her 70s with COVID-19, enrolled during active disease.

The V and J genes are TRBV19 and TRBJ1-2; 10 nucleotides line up with TRBD1. With 5 bases clipped from V and 8 bases from J, the junction kept 5 bases outside the gene matches. The CDR3 contains 13 residues. CDR1 and CDR2 from the germline V gene are LNHDA and SQIVND (reference sequence). In nucleotides, the CDR3 is TGTGCCAGTAGTCCGGGACAGGGGTTGGGCTACACCTTC. Amino acid sequence: CASSPGQGLGYTF.

The CDR3 DNA sequence: TGTGCCAGCAGCCTCCTTGCGGCGGGACAGAGCGAGGCTTTCTTT. This gives the protein CASSLLAAGQSEAFF. This rearrangement joins TRBV3-1 (or the pseudogene TRBV3-2) to TRBJ1-1; 7 bases match TRBD1. CDR1 and CDR2 (germline): LGHDT, YNNKEL (reference sequence). This CDR3 is built from 15 residues. J gave up 11 bases and V 4 bases, and 16 bases lay outside the gene matches.

V and J are TRBV5-5 and TRBJ1-5, with D perhaps matching TRBD1 (5 bases). Germline lookup yields CDR1 SGHKS and CDR2 YYEKEE (reference sequence). V lost 0 bases and J 3 bases, leaving 7 bases between the germline ends. This CDR3 is built from 14 residues. CDR3 amino acids: CASSLAGNNQPQHF. Here the CDR3 DNA reads TGTGCCAGCAGCTTGGCAGGGAACAATCAGCCCCAGCATTTT.

A remark on this clone: The junction does not match germline at one end; this may be a read error. The chain links TRBV18 to TRBJ2-3, with D possibly matching TRBD1 (5 bases). The CDR3 contains 15 residues. Germline values: CDR1 KGHSH, CDR2 LQKENI. The CDR3: CASPPPGQNTDTQYF. For the CDR3, the DNA is TGTGCCAGCCCACCCCCAGGGCAAAACACAGATACGCAGTATTTT.

The V gene is TRBV5-1, the J gene TRBJ2-3; 10 bases line up with TRBD2. V was pared by 2 bases and J by 3 bases, with 6 bases of the junction left unmatched. The CDR3 is 16 amino acids. The germline CDR1 and CDR2 sequences are SGHRS and YFSETQ. CDR3 region: CASSFEAGGRTDTQYF. CDR3 coding DNA: TGCGCCAGCAGCTTTGAAGCGGGAGGGCGTACAGATACGCAGTATTTT.

V is TRBV10-3 and J is TRBJ2-5; TRBD2 agrees at 14 bases. This CDR3 contains 17 residues. The germline V gene encodes CDR1 ENHRY and CDR2 SYGVKD. V gave up 5 bases and J gave up 3 bases; unmatched junction bases: 8. The CDR3 reads CAISTFGLAGGKETQYF. CDR3 nucleotides: TGTGCCATCAGTACCTTTGGACTAGCGGGAGGAAAAGAGACCCAGTACTTC.

The chain has TRBV30 and TRBJ1-4; weak D call: TRBD1 (6 bases). Germline CDR1 GTSNPN, CDR2 SVGIG (reference sequence). V was trimmed by 2 bases and J by 8 bases, leaving 12 bases between them. The CDR3 contains 13 residues. The CDR3 DNA follows: TGTGCCTGGAGTAGGCAGGGGAGCGAAAAACTGTTTTTT. Translation: CAWSRQGSEKLFF.

The V call is TRBV27, the J call TRBJ2-1; D unclear. The CDR3 has 15 amino acids. Germline values: CDR1 MNHEY, CDR2 SMNVEV (reference sequence). Trimming left V 4 bases short and J 3 bases short, with 13 bases between. CDR3 sequence: CASSSPRLGYNEQFF. In nucleotides, the CDR3 is TGTGCCAGCAGTTCCCCCCGACTCGGCTACAATGAGCAGTTCTTC.

This chain uses TRBV2 with TRBJ2-3, with 10 nucleotides matching TRBD1. V gave up 3 bases and J gave up 4 bases; unmatched junction bases: 10. CDR3 size: 17 residues. Germline lookup yields CDR1 SNHLY and CDR2 FYNNEI. Written as DNA, the CDR3 is TGTGCCAGCAGTGATCGGGGTAGCGGGACAGGGGCAGATACGCAGTATTTT. Amino acid sequence: CASSDRGSGTGADTQYF.